These T cell receptor beta chains were read from a single sample in a study of blood T cell repertoires in COVID-19. Using immunoSEQ multiplex PCR, the repertoire was profiled, and TCRdb retains in-frame clones only, with some absent. The data hold over 110,000 clones, with about 80% observed a single time. Specimen: PBMCs or T cells enriched from blood (not recorded which). These TCRs come from a man aged 45-65 years in a cohort exposed to, infected with or recovered from COVID-19 (not recorded which). Both conserved end residues are part of each CDR3. D genes are given only for firm matches. Clone size is not always given. Where it is, it says once, few, many or a class for expanded clones.

v_call: TRBV2; j_call: TRBJ2-3; clone_size: .; d_call: TRBD2; cdr3_aa: CASTGGETDTQYF; cdr3_nt: TGTGCCAGCACGGGAGGGGAAACAGATACGCAGTATTTT
v_call: TRBV29-1; j_call: TRBJ2-3; clone_size: .; d_call: TRBD1; cdr3_aa: CSVHRGRADTQYF; cdr3_nt: TGCAGCGTCCACAGGGGTAGGGCAGATACGCAGTATTTT
v_call: TRBV5-4; j_call: TRBJ1-2; clone_size: once; d_call: .; cdr3_aa: CASTNQGGINYGYTF; cdr3_nt: TGTGCCAGCACCAACCAGGGCGGGATAAACTATGGCTACACCTTC
v_call: TRBV28; j_call: TRBJ2-7; clone_size: .; d_call: .; cdr3_aa: CASVPPDSPYEQYF; cdr3_nt: TGTGCCAGCGTTCCTCCTGACAGTCCCTACGAGCAGTACTTC
v_call: TRBV5-4; j_call: TRBJ1-2; clone_size: .; d_call: TRBD1; cdr3_aa: CASSLPGGAGGNYGYTF; cdr3_nt: TGTGCCAGCAGCTTGCCGGGCGGAGCAGGGGGTAACTATGGCTACACCTTC
v_call: TRBV6-5; j_call: TRBJ1-3; clone_size: few; d_call: .; cdr3_aa: CASSPTGNSGNTIYF; cdr3_nt: TGTGCCAGCAGCCCCACAGGGAACTCTGGAAACACCATATATTTT
v_call: TRBV11-3; j_call: TRBJ2-3; clone_size: once; d_call: .; cdr3_aa: CASSLGGGSSTDTQYF; cdr3_nt: TGTGCCAGCAGCCTTGGGGGGGGCTCTAGCACAGATACGCAGTATTTT
v_call: TRBV6-5; j_call: TRBJ2-7; clone_size: .; d_call: TRBD2; cdr3_aa: CASSYSSGGPYYEQYF; cdr3_nt: TGTGCCAGCAGTTACTCTAGCGGGGGCCCCTACTACGAGCAGTACTTC
v_call: TRBV28; j_call: TRBJ1-2; clone_size: .; d_call: TRBD1; cdr3_aa: CASSLTRGRGPTF; cdr3_nt: TGTGCCAGCAGTTTAACAAGGGGGCGCGGGCCCACCTTC
v_call: TRBV7-8; j_call: TRBJ2-3; clone_size: .; d_call: .; cdr3_aa: CASRLPGGSTDTQYF; cdr3_nt: TGTGCCAGCAGACTCCCGGGGGGCAGCACAGATACGCAGTATTTT
v_call: TRBV11-2; j_call: TRBJ1-2; clone_size: few; d_call: TRBD1; cdr3_aa: CASSLRPGQGFGYTF; cdr3_nt: TGTGCCAGCAGCTTACGGCCGGGACAGGGTTTCGGATACACCTTC
v_call: TRBV7-2; j_call: TRBJ1-2; clone_size: .; d_call: .; cdr3_aa: CASSYRTDNYGYTF; cdr3_nt: TGTGCCAGCAGCTACCGGACAGATAACTATGGCTACACCTTC
v_call: TRBV3-1/TRBV3-2; j_call: TRBJ1-5; clone_size: .; d_call: TRBD1; cdr3_aa: CASSQGGQPRQPQHF; cdr3_nt: TGTGCCAGCAGCCAAGGGGGACAGCCACGACAGCCCCAGCATTTT
v_call: TRBV6-2/TRBV6-3; j_call: TRBJ2-2; clone_size: .; d_call: .; cdr3_aa: CASSSHQAPGELFF; cdr3_nt: TGTGCCAGCAGTTCCCACCAGGCCCCCGGGGAGCTGTTTTTT
v_call: TRBV9; j_call: TRBJ2-7; clone_size: .; d_call: TRBD2; cdr3_aa: CASSVAGTSNHEQYF; cdr3_nt: TGTGCCAGCAGCGTCGCCGGGACTAGTAACCACGAGCAGTACTTC
v_call: TRBV28; j_call: TRBJ2-7; clone_size: once; d_call: .; cdr3_aa: CASSFNEQYF; cdr3_nt: TGTGCCAGCAGTTTCAACGAGCAGTACTTC
v_call: TRBV3-1/TRBV3-2; j_call: TRBJ1-5; clone_size: .; d_call: .; cdr3_aa: CASSQDRGNQPQHF; cdr3_nt: TGTGCCAGCAGCCAAGACAGGGGAAATCAGCCCCAGCATTTT
v_call: TRBV5-4; j_call: TRBJ2-3; clone_size: once; d_call: TRBD1; cdr3_aa: CASSPTGGGTDTQYF; cdr3_nt: TGTGCCAGCAGCCCGACAGGGGGCGGCACAGATACGCAGTATTTT
v_call: TRBV3-1/TRBV3-2; j_call: TRBJ2-7; clone_size: .; d_call: .; cdr3_aa: CASSQTGLLEYEQYF; cdr3_nt: TGTGCCAGCAGCCAGACCGGGTTACTAGAATACGAGCAGTACTTC
v_call: TRBV21-1; j_call: TRBJ1-5; clone_size: once; d_call: .; cdr3_aa: CASSGQGRRRPQHF; cdr3_nt: TGTGCCAGCAGCGGACAGGGTAGGCGTAGGCCCCAGCATTTT
v_call: TRBV2; j_call: TRBJ2-7; clone_size: .; d_call: TRBD1; cdr3_aa: CASPPGQAPDEQYF; cdr3_nt: TGTGCCAGTCCCCCGGGACAGGCCCCTGACGAGCAGTACTTC
v_call: TRBV7-9; j_call: TRBJ2-7; clone_size: .; d_call: TRBD1; cdr3_aa: CASSPGTGETYEQYF; cdr3_nt: TGTGCCAGCAGTCCGGGGACAGGGGAAACCTACGAGCAGTACTTC
v_call: TRBV28; j_call: TRBJ2-1; clone_size: .; d_call: .; cdr3_aa: CASSFTGTNEQFF; cdr3_nt: TGTGCCAGCAGTTTCACGGGTACTAATGAGCAGTTCTTC
v_call: TRBV5-3; j_call: TRBJ2-1; clone_size: .; d_call: TRBD1; cdr3_aa: CARSFFTGVYPYNEQFF; cdr3_nt: TGTGCCAGAAGCTTCTTTACAGGGGTCTACCCCTACAATGAGCAGTTCTTC
v_call: TRBV7-2; j_call: TRBJ2-3; clone_size: .; d_call: .; cdr3_aa: CASSLWLAKDTQYF; cdr3_nt: TGTGCCAGCAGCTTATGGCTAGCCAAAGATACGCAGTATTTT
v_call: TRBV3-1/TRBV3-2; j_call: TRBJ1-3; clone_size: .; d_call: TRBD1; cdr3_aa: CASTSTGGSGNTIYF; cdr3_nt: TGTGCCAGCACCTCAACAGGGGGCTCTGGAAACACCATATATTTT
v_call: TRBV5-1; j_call: TRBJ2-5; clone_size: .; d_call: TRBD1; cdr3_aa: CASSLVLGTGQETQYF; cdr3_nt: TGCGCCAGCAGCTTGGTTTTAGGGACAGGGCAAGAGACCCAGTACTTC
v_call: TRBV25-1; j_call: TRBJ1-1; clone_size: once; d_call: TRBD1; cdr3_aa: CASRKTGMNTEAFF; cdr3_nt: TGTGCCAGCAGGAAGACAGGGATGAACACTGAAGCTTTCTTT
v_call: TRBV3-1/TRBV3-2; j_call: TRBJ1-2; clone_size: .; d_call: .; cdr3_aa: CASSPAVRGQGGYTF; cdr3_nt: TGTGCCAGCAGCCCCGCGGTTAGAGGGCAAGGAGGCTACACCTTC
v_call: TRBV18; j_call: TRBJ1-2; clone_size: once; d_call: TRBD1; cdr3_aa: CASSPNPGQGNYGYTF; cdr3_nt: TGTGCCAGCTCACCTAATCCGGGACAGGGAAACTATGGCTACACCTTC
v_call: TRBV6-5; j_call: TRBJ1-4; clone_size: .; d_call: TRBD1; cdr3_aa: CASGDWDRGTGKLFF; cdr3_nt: TGTGCCAGCGGAGACTGGGACAGAGGGACGGGAAAACTGTTTTTT
v_call: TRBV7-2; j_call: TRBJ2-5; clone_size: .; d_call: .; cdr3_aa: CASSLARARETQYF; cdr3_nt: TGTGCCAGCAGCTTAGCGCGGGCCCGTGAGACCCAGTACTTC
v_call: TRBV28; j_call: TRBJ2-5; clone_size: .; d_call: TRBD2; cdr3_aa: CASSPDRGGFQETQYF; cdr3_nt: TGTGCCAGCAGTCCGGACCGCGGGGGATTCCAAGAGACCCAGTACTTC
v_call: TRBV19; j_call: TRBJ1-2; clone_size: .; d_call: .; cdr3_aa: CASTLDTLNGYTF; cdr3_nt: TGTGCCAGTACCTTGGACACATTAAATGGCTACACCTTC
v_call: TRBV28; j_call: TRBJ2-7; clone_size: .; d_call: .; cdr3_aa: CASSSESGEQYF; cdr3_nt: TGTGCCAGCAGTTCAGAATCGGGAGAGCAGTACTTC
v_call: TRBV6-4; j_call: TRBJ1-2; clone_size: .; d_call: .; cdr3_aa: CASSKDSNYGYTF; cdr3_nt: TGTGCCAGCAGCAAGGACAGCAACTATGGCTACACCTTC
v_call: TRBV5-1; j_call: TRBJ1-5; clone_size: .; d_call: .; cdr3_aa: CASSFSQGSWPQHF; cdr3_nt: TGCGCCAGCAGCTTCAGCCAGGGTAGTTGGCCCCAGCATTTT
v_call: TRBV30; j_call: TRBJ2-7; clone_size: .; d_call: TRBD2; cdr3_aa: CAWGTSGAFEQYF; cdr3_nt: TGTGCCTGGGGGACTAGCGGTGCTTTCGAGCAGTACTTC
v_call: TRBV10-3; j_call: TRBJ2-7; clone_size: .; d_call: TRBD2; cdr3_aa: CAISVMTSGDSYEQYF; cdr3_nt: TGTGCCATCAGTGTGATGACTAGCGGAGATTCCTACGAGCAGTACTTC
v_call: TRBV6-5; j_call: TRBJ1-1; clone_size: .; d_call: .; cdr3_aa: CASRIQGNTEAFF; cdr3_nt: TGTGCCAGCAGGATTCAGGGGAACACTGAAGCTTTCTTT
v_call: TRBV18; j_call: TRBJ1-2; clone_size: .; d_call: TRBD1; cdr3_aa: CASSPLGQGGYGYTF; cdr3_nt: TGTGCCAGCTCACCACTCGGACAGGGGGGCTATGGCTACACCTTC
v_call: TRBV13; j_call: TRBJ2-1; clone_size: .; d_call: TRBD1; cdr3_aa: CASSSDRGHEQFF; cdr3_nt: TGTGCCAGCAGCTCGGACAGGGGACATGAGCAGTTCTTC
v_call: TRBV30; j_call: TRBJ2-3; clone_size: .; d_call: .; cdr3_aa: CAWSIIQGADTQYF; cdr3_nt: TGTGCCTGGAGTATTATCCAGGGTGCAGATACGCAGTATTTT
v_call: TRBV2; j_call: TRBJ1-1; clone_size: .; d_call: .; cdr3_aa: CASSIREAFF; cdr3_nt: TGTGCCAGCAGTATCCGGGAAGCTTTCTTT
v_call: TRBV7-9; j_call: TRBJ2-3; clone_size: .; d_call: .; cdr3_aa: CASSLTHMDTQYF; cdr3_nt: TGTGCCAGCAGCTTAACTCATATGGATACGCAGTATTTT
v_call: TRBV28; j_call: TRBJ2-2; clone_size: .; d_call: TRBD1; cdr3_aa: CASRSGQTNTGELFF; cdr3_nt: TGTGCCAGCAGATCGGGACAGACCAACACCGGGGAGCTGTTTTTT
v_call: TRBV28; j_call: TRBJ2-7; clone_size: .; d_call: .; cdr3_aa: CASSMGLHYEQYF; cdr3_nt: TGTGCCAGCAGTATGGGACTGCACTACGAGCAGTACTTC
v_call: TRBV7-8; j_call: TRBJ2-3; clone_size: .; d_call: .; cdr3_aa: CASSLAPGLADTQYF; cdr3_nt: TGTGCCAGCAGCTTAGCGCCGGGACTGGCAGATACGCAGTATTTT
v_call: TRBV24-1; j_call: TRBJ2-1; clone_size: .; d_call: TRBD1; cdr3_aa: CATSDRTGGQLGEQFF; cdr3_nt: TGTGCCACCAGTGATAGGACAGGGGGCCAACTCGGTGAGCAGTTCTTC